The T cell receptor beta chain described here comes from a study of T cell repertoires in cytomegalovirus infection. A single record per CDR3 protein comes from TCRdb applying MiXCR to the reads. The sample shows approximately 180,000 distinct CDR3 sequences, around 20% of them seen only once. Study conclusions and caveats: HLA-C-restricted CMV clonotypes gave the most frequent clonotype in two of eight donors.

From germline, CDR1 is ENHRY and CDR2 SYGVKD. V was pared by 8 bases and J by 9 bases, with 17 bases of the junction left unmatched. There are 15 residues in the CDR3. This clonotype was seen only a few times. The target antigen is unknown. The clonotype comes from a human donor in good health (CMV status not recorded). Some clones in this sample may be carry-over from other donors' samples. V usage is TRBV10-3 and J usage is TRBJ2-5; 8 nucleotides agree with TRBD1. The sequenced sample was PBMCs. CDR3 nucleotides: TGTGCCATCGGAGAGCCCCGGACAGGGACCACGGCCCAGTACTTC. Translation: CAIGEPRTGTTAQYF.